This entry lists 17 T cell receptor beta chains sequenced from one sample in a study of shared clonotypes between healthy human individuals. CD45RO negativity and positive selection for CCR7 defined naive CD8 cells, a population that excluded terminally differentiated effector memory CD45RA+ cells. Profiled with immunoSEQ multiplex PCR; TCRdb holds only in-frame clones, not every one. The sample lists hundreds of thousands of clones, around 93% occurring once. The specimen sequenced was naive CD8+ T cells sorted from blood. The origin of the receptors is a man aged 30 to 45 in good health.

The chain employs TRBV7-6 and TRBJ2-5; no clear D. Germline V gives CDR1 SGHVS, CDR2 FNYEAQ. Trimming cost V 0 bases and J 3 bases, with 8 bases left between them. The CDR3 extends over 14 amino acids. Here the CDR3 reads CASSLAGGEETQYF. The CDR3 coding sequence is TGTGCCAGCAGCTTAGCGGGCGGAGAAGAGACCCAGTACTTC. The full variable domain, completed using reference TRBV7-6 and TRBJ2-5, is GAGVSQSPRYKVTKRGQDVALRCDPISGHVSLYWYRQALGQGPEFLTYFNYEAQQDKSGLPNDRFSAERPEGSISTLTIQRTEQRDSAMYRCASSLAGGEETQYFGPGTRLLVL.

The DNA for the CDR3 is TGTGCCAGCACCACCGGGACAGGGTCGATCAATCAGCCCCAGCATTTT. It is translated as CASTTGTGSINQPQHF. This chain joins TRBV7-9 and TRBJ1-5, with 9 bases lining up with TRBD1. The junction had 10 bases not matched to a gene; V was cut back by 7 bases and J by 3 bases. The CDR3 is made up of 16 amino acids. Per the germline V gene, CDR1 is SEHNR and CDR2 is FQNEAQ (reference sequence).

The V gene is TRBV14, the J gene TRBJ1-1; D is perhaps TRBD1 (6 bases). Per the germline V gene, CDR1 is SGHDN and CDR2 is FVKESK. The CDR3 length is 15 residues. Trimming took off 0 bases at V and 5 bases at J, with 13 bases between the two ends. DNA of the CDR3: TGTGCCAGCAGCCAAGATCCGGGGGCGCGGACTGAAGCTTTCTTT. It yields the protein CASSQDPGARTEAFF.

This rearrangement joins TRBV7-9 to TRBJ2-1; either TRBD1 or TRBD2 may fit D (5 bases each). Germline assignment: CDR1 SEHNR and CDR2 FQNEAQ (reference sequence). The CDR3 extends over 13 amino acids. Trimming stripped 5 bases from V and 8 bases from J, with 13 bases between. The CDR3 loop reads CASSPTGRDEQFF. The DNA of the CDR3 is TGTGCCAGCAGCCCAACGGGACGCGATGAGCAGTTCTTC.

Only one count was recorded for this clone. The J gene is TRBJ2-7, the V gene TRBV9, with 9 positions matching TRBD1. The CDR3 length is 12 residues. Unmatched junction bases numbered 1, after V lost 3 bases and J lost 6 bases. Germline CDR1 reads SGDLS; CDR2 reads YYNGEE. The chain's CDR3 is CASSAGQGEQYF. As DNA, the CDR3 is TGTGCCAGCAGCGCGGGACAGGGCGAGCAGTACTTC.

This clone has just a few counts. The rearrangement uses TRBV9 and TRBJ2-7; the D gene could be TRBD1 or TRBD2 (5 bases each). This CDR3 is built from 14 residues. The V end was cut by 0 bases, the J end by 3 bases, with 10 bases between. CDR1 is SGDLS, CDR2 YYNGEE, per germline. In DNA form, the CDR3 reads TGTGCCAGCAGCGTAGCCGGGGACGACTACGAGCAGTACTTC. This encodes CASSVAGDDYEQYF.

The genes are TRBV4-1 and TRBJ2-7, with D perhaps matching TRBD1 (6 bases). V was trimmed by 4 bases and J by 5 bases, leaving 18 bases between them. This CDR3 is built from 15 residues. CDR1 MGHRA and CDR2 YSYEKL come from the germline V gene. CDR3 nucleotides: TGCGCCAGCAGCCGAATACAGGGACCTTCTCACGAGCAGTACTTC. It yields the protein CASSRIQGPSHEQYF.

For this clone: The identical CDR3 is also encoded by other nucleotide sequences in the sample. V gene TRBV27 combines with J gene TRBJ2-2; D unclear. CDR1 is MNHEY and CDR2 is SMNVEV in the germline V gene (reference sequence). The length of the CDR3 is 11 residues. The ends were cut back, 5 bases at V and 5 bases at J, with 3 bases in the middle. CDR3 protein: CASSSTGELFF. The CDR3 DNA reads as TGTGCCAGCAGTAGTACCGGGGAGCTGTTTTTT.

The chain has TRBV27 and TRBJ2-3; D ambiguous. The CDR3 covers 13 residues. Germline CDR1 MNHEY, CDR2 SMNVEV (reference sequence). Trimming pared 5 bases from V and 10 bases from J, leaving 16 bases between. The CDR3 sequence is CASSRSRAQAQYF. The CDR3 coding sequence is TGTGCCAGCAGTCGGAGCCGGGCCCAGGCGCAGTATTTT.

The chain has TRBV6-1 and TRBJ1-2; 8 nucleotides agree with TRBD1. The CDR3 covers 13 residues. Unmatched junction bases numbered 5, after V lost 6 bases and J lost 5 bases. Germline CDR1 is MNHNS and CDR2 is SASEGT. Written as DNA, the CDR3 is TGTGCCAGCAGGGGGACAGGTTCTTATGGCTACACCTTC. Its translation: CASRGTGSYGYTF.

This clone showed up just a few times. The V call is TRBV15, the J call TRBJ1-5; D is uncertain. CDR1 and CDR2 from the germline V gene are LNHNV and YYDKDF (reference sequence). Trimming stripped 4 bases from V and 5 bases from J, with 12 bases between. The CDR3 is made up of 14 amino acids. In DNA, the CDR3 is TGTGCCACCAGCAACAGTGGTCCACATCAGCCCCAGCATTTT. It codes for CATSNSGPHQPQHF.

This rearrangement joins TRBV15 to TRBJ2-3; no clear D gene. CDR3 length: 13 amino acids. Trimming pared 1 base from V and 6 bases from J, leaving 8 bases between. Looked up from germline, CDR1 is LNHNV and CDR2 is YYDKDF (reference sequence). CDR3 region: CATSRVPGDTQYF. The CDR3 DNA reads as TGTGCCACCAGCAGAGTCCCTGGGGATACGCAGTATTTT.

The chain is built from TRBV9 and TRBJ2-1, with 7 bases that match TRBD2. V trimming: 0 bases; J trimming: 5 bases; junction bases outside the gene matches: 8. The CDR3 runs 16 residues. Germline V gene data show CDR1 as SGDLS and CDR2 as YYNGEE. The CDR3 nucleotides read TGTGCCAGCAGCGTAGCTAGCGGCACGTCAGACAATGAGCAGTTCTTC. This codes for CASSVASGTSDNEQFF.

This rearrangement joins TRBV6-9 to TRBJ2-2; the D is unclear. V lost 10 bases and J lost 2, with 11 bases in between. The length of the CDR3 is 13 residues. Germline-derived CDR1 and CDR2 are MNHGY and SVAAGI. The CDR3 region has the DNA TGTGCCATCCCAGGTTCCAACACCGGGGAGCTGTTTTTT. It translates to CAIPGSNTGELFF.

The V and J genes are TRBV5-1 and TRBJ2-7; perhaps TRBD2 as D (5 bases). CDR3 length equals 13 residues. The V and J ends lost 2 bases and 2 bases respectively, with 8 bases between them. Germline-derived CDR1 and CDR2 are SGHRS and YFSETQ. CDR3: CASSFSETYEQYF. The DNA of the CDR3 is TGCGCCAGCAGCTTTAGCGAGACCTACGAGCAGTACTTC.

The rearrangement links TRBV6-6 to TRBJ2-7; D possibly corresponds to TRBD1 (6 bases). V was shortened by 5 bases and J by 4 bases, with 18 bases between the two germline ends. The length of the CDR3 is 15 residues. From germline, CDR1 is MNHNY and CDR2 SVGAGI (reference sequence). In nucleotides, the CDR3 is TGTGCCAGCAGTACCTCGACCGGGACACAATACGAGCAGTACTTC. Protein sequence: CASSTSTGTQYEQYF.

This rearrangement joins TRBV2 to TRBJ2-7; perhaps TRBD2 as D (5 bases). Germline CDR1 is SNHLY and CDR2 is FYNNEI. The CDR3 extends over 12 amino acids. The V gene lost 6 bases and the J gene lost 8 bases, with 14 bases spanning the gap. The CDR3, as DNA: TGTGCCAGCAGCCCAAACGGGGTACAGCAGTACTTC. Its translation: CASSPNGVQQYF.